This T cell receptor (beta chain) was retrieved from a study of T cell repertoires in cytomegalovirus infection. Study context: Public TCR beta signatures were indicative of both CMV infection and a matching HLA type. Study results and limitations: HLA-C-restricted CMV clonotypes gave the most frequent clonotype in two of eight donors. CMV carriers having the relevant HLA were flagged by cumulative public TCR beta family frequency.

TCRdb passed the reads through MiXCR, listing each CDR3 protein once. Among about 490,000 distinct CDR3 sequences listed, around a quarter were seen once. As concerns this clonotype: Its target is not known.

With 4 bases removed from V and 1 base from J, the gap between germline ends came to 7 bases. Germline V gives CDR1 DFQATT, CDR2 SNEGSKA (reference sequence). This CDR3 has 13 residues. This TCR was sampled from a human donor in good health (CMV status not recorded). Some clones in this sample may be carry-over from other donors' samples. The chain has TRBV20-1 and TRBJ2-2, with a weak D call TRBD2 (5 bases). The sequencing input was PBMCs. CDR3 region: CSATSGNTGELFF. For the CDR3, the DNA is TGCAGTGCTACCAGCGGGAACACCGGGGAGCTGTTTTTT.